The clone carrying this TCR beta chain was recorded a few times. The antigen is unknown. This entry comes from a study of T cells in Graves' hyperthyroidism and ophthalmopathy. Study-wide results and limits: By a 13 V-J model, ophthalmopathy was set apart from stable hyperthyroidism.

Amplification of TCR beta CDR3 regions used RNA as the template. HTBI primers drove first-round RT-PCR of the TCR CDR3. TCRdb re-called the multiplex PCR reads with MiXCR, one entry per CDR3 protein. The table has about 290,000 distinct CDR3 sequences, around a sixth seen once. The material sequenced was blood. This receptor was obtained from a man aged 30 to 39 with Graves' hyperthyroidism.

The CDR3: CASSYSGQGDEQYF. DNA for the CDR3: TGTGCCAGCAGTTACTCGGGACAGGGCGACGAGCAGTACTTC. This chain joins TRBV6-5 and TRBJ2-7, with 9 bases that match TRBD1. The V gene's germline CDR1 is MNHEY and CDR2 SVGAGI. V dropped 0 bases and J dropped 5; count of bases not matched to a gene: 2. The CDR3 has 14 residues.